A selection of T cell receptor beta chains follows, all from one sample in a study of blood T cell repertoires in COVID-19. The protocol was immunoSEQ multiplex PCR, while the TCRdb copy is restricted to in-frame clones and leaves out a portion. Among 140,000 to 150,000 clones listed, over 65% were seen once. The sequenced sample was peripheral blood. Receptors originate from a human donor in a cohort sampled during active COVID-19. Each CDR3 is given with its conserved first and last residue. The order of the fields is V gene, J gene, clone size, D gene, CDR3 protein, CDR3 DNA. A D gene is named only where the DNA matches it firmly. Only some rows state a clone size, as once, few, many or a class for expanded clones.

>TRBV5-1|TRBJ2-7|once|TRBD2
CASSLGGSSGGTYEQYF
TGCGCCAGCAGCTTGGGGGGATCTAGCGGGGGAACCTACGAGCAGTACTTC
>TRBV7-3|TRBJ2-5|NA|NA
CASSLDPGQGPDQETQYF
TGTGCCAGCAGCTTAGATCCGGGACAAGGACCCGATCAAGAGACCCAGTACTTC
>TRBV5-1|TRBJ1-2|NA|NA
CASSPTRNYYGYTF
TGCGCCAGCAGCCCGACTCGTAACTACTATGGCTACACCTTC
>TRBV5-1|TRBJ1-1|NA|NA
CASSGLQGETEAFF
TGCGCCAGCAGCGGGTTACAGGGCGAAACTGAAGCTTTCTTT
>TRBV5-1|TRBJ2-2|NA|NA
CASSFKPGTGELFF
TGCGCCAGCAGCTTTAAACCGGGGACCGGGGAGCTGTTTTTT
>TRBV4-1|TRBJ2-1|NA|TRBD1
CASSPDRGFSSYNEQFF
TGCGCCAGCAGCCCGGACAGGGGGTTTTCCTCCTACAATGAGCAGTTCTTC
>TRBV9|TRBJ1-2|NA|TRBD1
CASSKGTENYGYTF
TGTGCCAGCAGCAAGGGGACAGAGAACTATGGCTACACCTTC
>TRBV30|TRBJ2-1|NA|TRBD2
CAWSRDSGSYNEQFF
TGTGCCTGGAGTCGGGATAGCGGGTCATACAATGAGCAGTTCTTC
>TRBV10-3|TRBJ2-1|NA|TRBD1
CAISGPGQGSNEQFF
TGTGCCATCAGCGGGCCGGGACAGGGGTCCAATGAGCAGTTCTTC
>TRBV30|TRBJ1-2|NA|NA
CAWTPTGINYGYTF
TGTGCCTGGACCCCGACAGGCATAAACTATGGCTACACCTTC
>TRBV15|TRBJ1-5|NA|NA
CATSRVDQPQHF
TGTGCCACCAGCAGAGTAGATCAGCCCCAGCATTTT
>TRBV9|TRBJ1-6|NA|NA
CASSPRTELSYNSPLHF
TGTGCCAGCAGCCCCCGGACAGAGCTCTCCTATAATTCACCCCTCCACTTT
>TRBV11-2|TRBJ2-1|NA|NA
CASSPRSGRSYNEQFF
TGTGCCAGCAGCCCTCGTAGCGGACGCTCCTACAATGAGCAGTTCTTC
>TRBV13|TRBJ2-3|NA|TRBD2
CASSQPLSSGSTDTQYF
TGTGCCAGCAGCCAGCCCCTATCTAGCGGGAGCACAGATACGCAGTATTTT
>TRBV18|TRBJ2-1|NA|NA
CASSPTRGRNNEQFF
TGTGCCAGCTCACCGACGCGGGGGCGAAACAATGAGCAGTTCTTC
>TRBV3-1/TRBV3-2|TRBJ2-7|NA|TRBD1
CASSFGQGSREQYF
TGTGCCAGCAGCTTCGGACAGGGATCTCGCGAGCAGTACTTC
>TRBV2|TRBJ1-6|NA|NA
CASGEGTNNSPLHF
TGTGCCAGCGGGGAAGGCACAAATAATTCACCCCTCCACTTT